This T cell receptor beta chain was retrieved from a study of beta chain features in type 1 diabetes (dated by TCRdb to 2016 to 2018). About the full investigation: Patients and healthy donors did not differ in mean age, gender distribution, total cell number or subset yield. A total of 100 million to 110 million sorted cells were examined across all samples, and a strong correlation was observed between cell number per subset and RNA yield. In the study, TCRB repertoires of sorted circulating CD4+ T cell subsets from recently diagnosed type 1 diabetes patients were compared with those of matched healthy donors. Regulatory and stem cell-like memory subsets were obtained from only 8 patients and about 8 healthy donors, while naive and central memory subsets were obtained from all 28 donors. Results the study describes overall, beyond this receptor: Shorter templates might have been favored by PCR, but patient and control samples were amplified and corrected together, so both groups would have been affected equally by any skew. Because cDNA was sequenced instead of genomic DNA, highly expressing activated cells could be over-represented, though the groups showed no difference in activation or CD3 levels. Patients with type 1 diabetes made fewer insertions and deleted more nucleotides at VDJ recombination sites, implying thymic rearrangement abnormalities. Only small numbers of individuals were included in the HLA sub-analyses, which left unresolved whether HLA type had any influence on TCRB rearrangement. Type 1 diabetes patients showed a moderate but significant shortening of TCRB CDR3 length in all four CD4+ subsets. Naive, central memory and regulatory TCRB repertoires appeared to be more similar among patients than among healthy donors.

The entire isolated RNA was reverse transcribed using the High Capacity cDNA Reverse Transcription Kit, and thus expressed TCRB transcripts were sequenced. Naive, central memory and regulatory T cell samples underwent deep immunoSEQ sequencing, averaging around 4 million total reads per sample. Sorted cells were lysed in RLT buffer and RNA was extracted with DNase-treated RNeasy Micro or Mini kits, depending on cell number. To prevent cross-contamination, each cell subset was processed individually, whereas patient and healthy donor samples were processed jointly. The immunoSEQ multiplex PCR was used to amplify TCRB sequences from cDNA, yielding 87-bp fragments that span the CDR3 region. Sequencing of the amplicons was performed on the Illumina HiSeq platform. Regarding the original processing steps: PCR bias was corrected computationally using synthetic template baselines, and reads within Hamming distance 2 were collapsed, with unmergeable singletons discarded. Reads were aligned against IMGT to assign V, D and J genes, CDR3 length and insertions or deletions at six rearrangement sites. Within each subset, clonotype counts were normalized to sorted cell number, and only after that were true diversity and Gini coefficients computed with the tcR R package. The overlap coefficient, calculated on TCRB nucleotide sequences, was used to quantify repertoire sharing. Out-of-frame TCRB sequences from naive cells were analyzed as a proxy for the pre-selection repertoire. Drawn from immuneACCESS, this table holds only the in-frame rearrangements with V and J called that TCRdb kept. Clones are partly lost; checked studies trace under half to an unresolved V gene and leave the rest unexplained. V, J and clone size were drawn from that table, and D and trimming were deduced from the DNA. This sample is represented by 140,000 or so clones; more than 9% of them were singletons. Less than 1.5% of the sample belongs to the ten largest clones.

The sample holds a few counts of this clone. What antigen it recognizes has not been identified. One base away there is no much larger clone; base qualities are not given. CDR3 length: 16 amino acids, cysteine to phenylalanine. The CDR3 DNA has 48 bases and is translated from base 1. The trim is 0 bases for V and 3 bases for J, with a gap of 15 bases between the germline ends. For CDR1 and CDR2, the germline V gene lists LGHNA and YSLEER. A single peripheral blood draw of around 0.11 L on average was collected from each donor into heparinised tubes. Naive, central memory, regulatory and stem cell-like memory CD4+ T cells were sorted on a BD FACSAria II using a panel including CD45RO, CCR7, CD25, CD127, CD95 and CD27. Every sorted population had a purity above 95%. Right away, PBMCs were isolated by Lymphoprep density gradient centrifugation and were stained directly, with no culture step. So that batch effects would be minimized, each experiment stained and sorted samples in pairs, pairing one healthy donor with one patient.

The sequenced material came from naive CD4+ T cells from blood. This sample's cell subset or site label indicates: true naive CD4+ T cells. The sequence links TRBV4-3 to TRBJ2-7; TRBD2 could be the D gene, as 5 bases match. The sequence was obtained from a young man in good health. The CDR3 reads as follows: CASSQDSAAGRYEQYF. The nucleotide sequence reads TGCGCCAGCAGCCAAGATAGCGCCGCCGGGCGCTACGAGCAGTACTTC.